This T cell receptor beta chain was captured by sequencing in a study of radiation and T cells in renal cell carcinoma. Profiling relied on immunoSEQ multiplex PCR, and the TCRdb table lists in-frame clones only, not all of them. The table lists 60,000 to 75,000 clones, about 80% of them singletons. Time point defined: blood 4 weeks post-SBRT, at nephrectomy. Treatment denoted: 15 Gy SBRT to primary tumor, nephrectomy 4 weeks later. After SBRT, blood was collected at 2 and 4 weeks, plus baseline. The patient's renal cell carcinoma had clear cell pathology. Trimming shortened V by 3 bases and J by 2 bases, and 16 bases separated the two germline ends. Germline CDR1 is LGHNA and CDR2 is YSLEER. This CDR3 region has 16 residues.

This chain uses TRBV4-3 with TRBJ2-5; tentatively, D is TRBD1 (6 bases). The receptor's source is a man aged 55 to 70 with renal cell carcinoma. The input for sequencing was blood, taken from a patient whose treatment included radiotherapy and nephrectomy. Here the CDR3 DNA reads TGCGCCAGCAGCCAGCAGTCCGGACAGTTACAAGAGACCCAGTACTTC. Translation: CASSQQSGQLQETQYF.